The clone carrying this TCR beta chain was counted between two and nine times. The target antigen is unknown. Template switching added a universal primer site, and cDNA bore unique molecular identifiers. TCRdb ran MiXCR on the 5' RACE reads and lists one entry per CDR3 protein. The table shows 1.5 million to 2 million distinct CDR3 sequences, with about 30% occurring only once. The data are from a study of identical twins. Study-wide results and caveats: Conclusions were based on cross-sectional statistical analysis, without following the same donors. Out-of-frame alpha sequences common to twins were enriched for low generation probability.

Trimming removed 4 bases from V and 12 bases from J, with 22 bases in between. This CDR3 contains 14 residues. The germline CDR1 and CDR2 sequences are DFQATT and SNEGSKA (reference sequence). The receptor was derived from a newborn girl in good health. This chain joins TRBV20-1 and TRBJ2-1; D tentatively reads TRBD1 or TRBD2 (5 bases each). Sequencing used cord blood. The CDR3 DNA reads as TGCAGTGCTATGAGGGGCGTTAGAACCGATGCGCAGTTCTTC. As protein: CSAMRGVRTDAQFF.